This paragraph covers one T cell receptor (beta chain) sequence. This clonotype was observed many times. No cognate antigen has been identified for it. No per-base quality is available; no much larger clone lies one base away. To prepare the library, 5' RACE was applied. Reads for this sample came from an Illumina HiSeq 2500. A second about 6 to 11 cycle PCR used a sample-barcoded 5' primer and a J-beta primer mix. A template-switch 5' adaptor carrying 12 random nucleotides introduced a unique molecular identifier onto each TCR beta cDNA molecule. Each sample yielded at least 2.5 million CDR3-containing paired-end reads. First-strand cDNA was synthesized from all RNA with the Mint cDNA synthesis kit, primed by a TRBC-specific oligonucleotide. After uracil-DNA glycosylase treatment, a first 18-cycle PCR used universal primers M1SS and BC2_uni_R on all cDNA. The study's processing was this. Each sample was normalized by randomly selecting 1 million high-quality reads, each carrying a distinct molecular identifier. Instead of being binned into consensus sequences, reads with shared molecular identifiers were discarded. MiTCR, run with a Q25 quality threshold and the strictest error-elimination algorithm, handled CDR3 identification, clonotype clustering and error correction. Lower-bound total TCR beta diversity was estimated with a nonparametric unseen species model using Euler transformation. TCRdb applied fastp at Q25 and MiXCR to the public reads, then kept only in-frame beta chains. Each record represents a unique CDR3 protein, reported with the most common genes and DNA among its rows. TCRdb's processing, not the study's, gives the V and J calls here. The sample table holds 760,000 or so distinct CDR3 sequences, of which 20% to 25% were seen once. The ten largest account for 9.4% of the sample.

The germline V gene specifies SGHTA as CDR1 and FQGNSA as CDR2. Including cysteine and phenylalanine, the CDR3 has 14 amino acids. The DNA shown is the 42-base CDR3, in frame from base 1. V loses 3 bases at its end and J loses 0 bases; junction bases beyond the gene matches: 1. The entry originates in a study of blood T cells in healthy people across ages (dated by TCRdb to about 2015). Background on the whole study: In model experiments, roughly one uniquely barcoded TCR beta cDNA molecule per two T cells was captured by template switching. Four age groups were formed from the donors: young (average roughly 15 years), middle-aged (approximately 40), aged (over 55) and long-lived (about 80). The study measured age-related changes in TCR beta repertoire diversity using deep sequencing normalized with unique cDNA molecular identifiers. For two donors (one aged 18 to 30 and one aged 80 or older), the study analyzed two additional independent replicas of 1 million unique cDNA reads from the same blood draw.

Systemically healthy Caucasian individuals from Russia, approximately 39 in total and aged about 6 to 90 years, were included as donors. Each donor gave 8 to 10 milliliters of peripheral blood, collected into EDTA-treated Vacutainer tubes. Ficoll-Paque density-gradient centrifugation was used to isolate PBMCs, with at least 6.5 million obtained per sample. Total RNA was extracted from PBMCs with Trizol reagent, with at least 5.5 micrograms obtained per sample. Naive CD45RAhigh/CD27high T cell percentages were measured by flow cytometry on a PBMC aliquot from every donor. Summary of the overall study and its limitations: Observed TCR beta diversity per million T cells fell roughly linearly with age, and a significant reduction was already apparent by age roughly 41. Donor CMV infection status was unknown, potentially confounding age-related changes in expanded clonotypes. The long-lived group showed more naive CD4+ T cells, fewer expanded clones and increased TCR diversity than the aged group, suggesting age selection. Because profiling used bulk unsorted PBMCs, naive and antigen-experienced compartments could not be compared conclusively. Observed TCR beta diversity correlated strongly with the percentage of naive T cells measured by flow cytometry. Estimates of total diversity based on one million sequenced T cells were regarded as lower bounds and as underestimates.

Separately, the same data were catalogued under a study of T cells of mothers and their children. The second study, in turn, reports: Nine systemically healthy Caucasian individuals served as donors, namely three mothers together with their six children. cDNA synthesis consumed the entire amount of extracted RNA, loaded at about 1.5 ug RNA in each 15 ul reaction. In the second PCR, the M1S primer introduced both the sample barcodes and 2-4 random nucleotides. More than 8.5 million TCR beta CDR3 reads were obtained from each mother, and roughly 3 million reads were obtained from each child. Thymic selection similarly shapes TCR recombination output in related and unrelated pairs, with minor effect from inherited differences. Normalized repertoire overlap in related mother-child pairs was always slightly higher than in unrelated mother-child pairs, but the difference was never significant. With a sensitivity of about 100 clones per million clonotypes, no persistent microchimeric T cell clones were detected. To look for features that set related mother-child pairs apart from unrelated individuals, the researchers ran deep NGS to compare the TCR beta repertoires of mothers and children. The mean age was about 38 +/- 4 years for the mothers and approximately 11 +/- 4 years for the children. Libraries were sequenced on Illumina HiSeq 2000 with 100+100 nt paired-end reads after adapter ligation with NEBNext reagents. To avoid cross-contamination, the mother libraries and the child libraries were prepared a month apart and sequenced in separate runs. Each donor had between about 450,000 and 2,100,000 distinct TCR beta clonotypes identified. Naive TCR beta clonotypes were estimated from low-frequency clonotypes matched to each donor's FACS-determined naive share, without sorting.

This sequence was found in a boy aged 5-17 years in good health. The sequencing input was blood. The chain is made from TRBV7-2 and TRBJ2-5, with 7 bases in between that match TRBD1. The nucleotides are TGTGCCAGCAGCTTGGGACAGTACCAAGAGACCCAGTACTTC. Its product reads: CASSLGQYQETQYF.